This TCR beta chain was sequenced in a study of T cell responses to AZD1222 COVID-19 vaccine. Notes on the study in general: Donor demographics were predominantly white British with a female majority; clonal diversity may be underestimated.

For this clone: Its specificity is unknown.

Second doses at about 4 or about 12 weeks were pooled. The assay was immunoSEQ multiplex PCR, and TCRdb's table has in-frame clones only and misses some. Of 150,000 to 200,000 clones listed, roughly 92% are singletons. Germline-derived CDR1 and CDR2 are LGHDT and YNNKEL (reference sequence). The CDR3 has 18 amino acids. Unmatched junction bases numbered 2, after V lost 4 bases and J lost 0 bases. The input for sequencing was peripheral blood, taken 28 days after the second AZD1222 dose. The V gene is TRBV3-1 (or the pseudogene TRBV3-2), the J gene TRBJ2-6; 14 bases align to TRBD2. The receptor was derived from an adult who received the AZD1222 COVID-19 vaccine. The CDR3 bases are TGTGCCAGCAGCCCTGGGACTAGCGGGGGCTCTGGGGCCAACGTCCTGACTTTC. Protein sequence: CASSPGTSGGSGANVLTF.